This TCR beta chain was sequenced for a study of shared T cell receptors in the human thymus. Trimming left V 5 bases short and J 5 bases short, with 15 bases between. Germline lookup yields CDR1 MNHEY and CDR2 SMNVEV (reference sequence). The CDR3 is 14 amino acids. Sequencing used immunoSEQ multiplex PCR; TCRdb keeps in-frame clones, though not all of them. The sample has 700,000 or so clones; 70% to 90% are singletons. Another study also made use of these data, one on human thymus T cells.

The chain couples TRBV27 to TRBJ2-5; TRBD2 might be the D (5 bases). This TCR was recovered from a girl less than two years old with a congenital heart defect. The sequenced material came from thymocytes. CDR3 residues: CASSPGNYWETQYF. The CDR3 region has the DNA TGTGCCAGCAGTCCCGGGAACTATTGGGAGACCCAGTACTTC.